Many counts were recorded for the clone carrying this T cell receptor (beta chain). What it binds is unknown. Germline loops: CDR1 SGHDN, CDR2 FVKESK. V lost 5 bases and J lost 5; bases outside the gene matches: 8. This CDR3 is 14 amino acids long. TCRdb ran MiXCR on the multiplex PCR reads and lists one entry per CDR3 protein. The sample shows 120,000 or so distinct CDR3 sequences, less than 20% of them seen only once. The sample is drawn from a study of breast tumors, draining lymph nodes, adjacent tissues. Study-level results: That most tumor T cells come from lymph nodes remained unproven. Compared with lymph nodes, tumors were less diverse; compared with nontumor tissue, more. Compared with basal-like, luminal-like tumors shared significantly more repertoire with nontumor tissue.

Axillary draining lymph nodes of breast cancer patients supplied the node samples. The sample taken for sequencing was axillary lymph node tissue. The chain joins TRBV14 to TRBJ2-5, with 7 nucleotides matching TRBD2. The receptor comes from a female donor with breast cancer. Some clones in this sample may be carry-over from other donors' samples. The DNA for the CDR3 is TGTGCCAGCAGCGACTTACTAGCGTCGGAGACCCAGTACTTC. This codes for CASSDLLASETQYF.